This T cell receptor beta chain is drawn from a study of OX40 agonist ivuxolimab in advanced cancers. In the study overall: Cohort: around 86% men, mean age around 55, aged about 20 to 90.

The repertoire was sequenced with immunoSEQ multiplex PCR; TCRdb's copy has only in-frame clones and lacks some. The sample holds 82,000 or so clones, about nine tenths seen once. V was trimmed by 5 bases and J by 6 bases, leaving 19 bases between them. The CDR3 covers 15 residues. CDR1 is MNHEY, CDR2 SMNVEV, per germline (reference sequence). On this clone: What it binds is not known.

Study conclusions and caveats: Among expanded peripheral T cells, antigen specificity went undetermined.

Sequencing was performed on CD4+ or CD8+ T cells sorted from blood, taken in a trial of the OX40 agonist ivuxolimab. This rearrangement joins TRBV27 to TRBJ1-2; the D gene is possibly TRBD1 (6 bases). The source is an adult with an advanced solid tumor such as melanoma, head and neck, liver or kidney cancer. The CDR3 here is CASSPRTDLPNGYTF. The CDR3 DNA reads as TGTGCCAGCAGTCCACGGACAGACCTCCCAAATGGCTACACCTTC.